A selection of T cell receptor beta chains follows, all from one sample in a study of CD8 T cells in ankylosing spondylitis. Each CDR3 protein is one row after TCRdb ran MiXCR on the 5' RACE reads. The data show some 840,000 distinct CDR3 sequences, about 11% seen once. Sequenced input: blood, either unsorted or a sorted T cell fraction (not recorded which). The receptors were gathered from a male donor with ankylosing spondylitis. The CDR3 runs from the conserved cysteine through the conserved F or W. A D gene is named only where the DNA matches it firmly. Size is omitted from some rows. Given values are once, few, many or a class for expanded clones.

v_gene	j_gene	d_gene	abundance	CDR3aa	CDR3nt
TRBV5-1	TRBJ2-7	NA	few	CASSVAGQSYEQYF	TGCGCCAGCAGCGTGGCGGGACAGAGCTACGAGCAGTACTTC
TRBV7-9	TRBJ2-7	TRBD2	few	CASSLSRGLVGEQYF	TGTGCCAGCAGCTTATCCCGGGGACTAGTAGGCGAGCAGTACTTC
TRBV4-2	TRBJ1-1	NA	few	CASSPTQGMNTEAFF	TGTGCCAGCAGCCCTACACAGGGTATGAACACTGAAGCTTTCTTT
TRBV10-3	TRBJ1-1	NA	NA	CAISGTQGTEAFF	TGTGCCATCAGTGGCACACAGGGAACTGAAGCTTTCTTT
TRBV7-2	TRBJ1-6	NA	NA	CASSLRGDLPLHF	TGTGCCAGCAGCTTGCGGGGGGATCTTCCCCTCCACTTT
TRBV12-3/TRBV12-4	TRBJ2-2	NA	few	CASSFADWYNTGELFF	TGTGCCAGCAGTTTTGCGGACTGGTACAACACCGGGGAGCTGTTTTTT
TRBV5-1	TRBJ2-2	TRBD1	NA	CASGADRANTGELFF	TGCGCCAGCGGAGCCGACAGGGCCAACACCGGGGAGCTGTTTTTT
TRBV5-1	TRBJ1-3	NA	NA	CASSVLPADTIYF	TGCGCCAGCAGCGTCCTCCCGGCAGACACCATATATTTT
TRBV4-1	TRBJ2-5	TRBD2	NA	CASSQEYRGLAWGYQETQYF	TGCGCCAGCAGCCAAGAGTATCGGGGACTAGCGTGGGGTTACCAAGAGACCCAGTACTTC
TRBV5-1	TRBJ2-3	NA	many	CASASLGADTQYF	TGCGCCTCGGCCTCGTTGGGGGCAGATACGCAGTATTTT
TRBV6-1	TRBJ1-4	NA	NA	CASSPSGRGIGNEKLFF	TGTGCCAGCAGTCCCTCTGGAAGGGGGATTGGGAATGAAAAACTGTTTTTT
TRBV28	TRBJ2-1	TRBD2	few	CASSGGLAVLNEQFF	TGTGCCAGCAGTGGGGGACTAGCGGTACTCAATGAGCAGTTCTTC
TRBV11-2	TRBJ2-3	NA	few	CASSFASGTDTQYF	TGTGCCAGCAGCTTTGCCAGTGGCACAGATACGCAGTATTTT
TRBV11-2	TRBJ2-7	TRBD2	NA	CASSLRGGIPTYEQYF	TGTGCCAGCAGCTTACGGGGGGGGATTCCGACCTACGAGCAGTACTTC
TRBV20-1	TRBJ2-2	NA	once	CSATGWETGELFF	TGCAGTGCTACAGGGTGGGAAACCGGGGAGCTGTTTTTT
TRBV5-1	TRBJ2-4	TRBD2	few	CASRTSGSQGKNIQYF	TGCGCCAGCAGGACTAGCGGGAGCCAGGGCAAAAACATTCAGTACTTC
TRBV6-5	TRBJ1-1	TRBD1	few	CASSRGTGEAFF	TGTGCCAGCAGTCGCGGGACAGGGGAAGCTTTCTTT
TRBV29-1	TRBJ2-6	NA	many	CSVAKQGLNVLTF	TGCAGCGTTGCGAAACAGGGACTTAACGTCCTGACTTTC
TRBV12-3/TRBV12-4	TRBJ1-1	TRBD1	many	CASSRDRAEAFF	TGTGCCAGCAGCAGGGACAGGGCCGAAGCTTTCTTT
TRBV5-6	TRBJ2-7	NA	NA	CASSLLQDFRGVDEQYF	TGTGCCAGCAGCTTGTTACAGGACTTTCGAGGAGTGGACGAGCAGTACTTC
TRBV7-2	TRBJ2-7	TRBD2	NA	CASSPQRGGKYEQYF	TGTGCCAGCAGCCCCCAGCGGGGGGGCAAGTACGAGCAGTACTTC
TRBV12-3/TRBV12-4	TRBJ1-1	NA	many	CASRSGMMNTEAFF	TGTGCCAGCAGGTCCGGGATGATGAACACTGAAGCTTTCTTT
TRBV5-1	TRBJ1-3	NA	NA	CASSPRGYSGNTIYF	TGCGCCAGCAGTCCCCGGGGGTACTCTGGAAACACCATATATTTT
TRBV20-1	TRBJ2-1	NA	many	CSARDRRRAESVNEQFF	TGCAGTGCTAGAGATCGGCGGAGAGCGGAAAGTGTTAATGAGCAGTTCTTC
TRBV29-1	TRBJ1-5	NA	many	CSVVPEGNQPQHF	TGCAGCGTTGTCCCAGAGGGCAATCAGCCCCAGCATTTT
TRBV3-1	TRBJ2-1	TRBD2	NA	CASSQEAGIAGKQFF	TGTGCCAGCAGCCAAGAGGCCGGGATAGCGGGCAAGCAGTTCTTC
TRBV20-1	TRBJ2-1	NA	NA	CSARDGTSSEQFF	TGCAGTGCTAGAGATGGCACTAGCAGTGAGCAGTTCTTC
TRBV20-1	TRBJ2-3	TRBD2	many	CSASGTSGTDTQYF	TGCAGTGCGAGCGGGACTAGCGGCACAGATACGCAGTATTTT
TRBV12-3/TRBV12-4	TRBJ2-7	TRBD2	few	CASSSHWTSIYEQYF	TGTGCCAGCAGTTCACATTGGACTAGCATCTACGAGCAGTACTTC
TRBV2	TRBJ2-7	TRBD2	NA	CASTVGLADSYEQYF	TGTGCCAGCACAGTGGGACTAGCGGATTCCTACGAGCAGTACTTC
TRBV20-1	TRBJ2-7	NA	few	CSARDPSGERYEQYF	TGCAGTGCTAGAGATCCGTCAGGGGAGAGGTACGAGCAGTACTTC
TRBV6-1	TRBJ2-7	NA	many	CASSQTRGAEQYF	TGTGCCAGCAGTCAAACAAGGGGGGCCGAGCAGTACTTC
TRBV7-8	TRBJ2-7	TRBD1	few	CASSSTLQGKQYF	TGTGCCAGCAGCTCTACCTTACAGGGGAAGCAGTACTTC
TRBV20-1	TRBJ2-7	TRBD1	many	CSASGTVFYEQYF	TGCAGTGCTAGCGGGACAGTCTTCTACGAGCAGTACTTC
TRBV5-1	TRBJ2-7	NA	NA	CASSLGGRDYKNEQYF	TGCGCCAGCAGCTTGGGAGGTCGGGATTATAAGAACGAGCAGTACTTC
TRBV15	TRBJ2-3	TRBD2	NA	CATSGSGSGTDTQYF	TGTGCCACCAGCGGTAGCGGGAGTGGTACAGATACGCAGTATTTT
TRBV20-1	TRBJ1-5	NA	few	CSARVGWGQPQHF	TGCAGTGCTAGAGTAGGGTGGGGTCAGCCCCAGCATTTT
TRBV7-2	TRBJ1-2	TRBD1	few	CASSLVTGDYFIYGYTF	TGTGCCAGCAGCTTAGTTACAGGGGACTATTTCATCTATGGCTACACCTTC
TRBV20-1	TRBJ2-1	TRBD2	NA	CSARVRTSGRYNEQFF	TGCAGTGCTAGGGTAAGGACTAGCGGGAGGTACAATGAGCAGTTCTTC
TRBV6-1	TRBJ2-3	TRBD1	NA	CASRRTGETTDTQYF	TGTGCCAGCAGAAGGACAGGAGAGACCACAGATACGCAGTATTTT
TRBV11-2	TRBJ1-1	TRBD1	few	CASSFRTGMNTEAFF	TGTGCCAGCAGTTTCCGGACAGGGATGAACACTGAAGCTTTCTTT
TRBV20-1	TRBJ1-5	TRBD1	few	CSAIRDRDASVGNQPQHF	TGCAGTGCTATCCGGGACAGGGATGCTTCGGTAGGCAATCAGCCCCAGCATTTT
TRBV7-2	TRBJ2-1	NA	NA	CASSLRQGISEQFF	TGTGCCAGCAGCTTAAGGCAGGGGATTAGTGAGCAGTTCTTC
TRBV7-2	TRBJ2-3	NA	NA	CASSIATRTDTQYF	TGTGCCAGCAGCATCGCCACGAGGACAGATACGCAGTATTTT
TRBV20-1	TRBJ2-6	TRBD1	NA	CSANTGGSGANVLTF	TGCAGTGCTAATACAGGGGGTTCTGGGGCCAACGTCCTGACTTTC
TRBV6-5	TRBJ2-7	NA	many	CATSRGHEQYF	TGTGCCACCTCAAGAGGCCACGAGCAGTACTTC
TRBV9	TRBJ2-1	NA	few	CASSGQVFSYNEQFF	TGTGCCAGCAGCGGACAGGTGTTCTCCTACAATGAGCAGTTCTTC
TRBV20-1	TRBJ1-2	NA	NA	CSARVETYGYTF	TGCAGTGCTAGAGTGGAAACATATGGCTACACCTTC
TRBV7-9	TRBJ2-5	TRBD2	NA	CASSRDYLYQETQYF	TGTGCCAGCAGCCGGGACTACCTGTACCAAGAGACCCAGTACTTC
TRBV5-1	TRBJ2-5	NA	few	CASSPQGGSQETQYF	TGCGCCAGCAGCCCCCAAGGGGGATCTCAAGAGACCCAGTACTTC
TRBV5-5	TRBJ2-3	NA	many	CASSFVGGTDTQYF	TGTGCCAGCAGCTTCGTAGGGGGCACAGATACGCAGTATTTT
TRBV20-1	TRBJ1-3	NA	NA	CSAVRVQGNTIYF	TGCAGTGCTGTCAGAGTTCAGGGAAACACCATATATTTT
TRBV12-3/TRBV12-4	TRBJ2-7	NA	many	CASSRRYEQYF	TGTGCCAGCAGTCGGAGATACGAGCAGTACTTC
TRBV20-1	TRBJ1-4	NA	NA	CRIGNGENEKLFF	TGCAGGATAGGGAACGGAGAAAATGAAAAACTGTTTTTT
TRBV9	TRBJ1-3	NA	few	CASSVDPDGGNTIYF	TGTGCCAGCAGCGTAGACCCGGACGGTGGAAACACCATATATTTT